A selection of T cell receptor beta chains follows, all from one sample in a study of patients and donors after allogeneic stem cell transplantation. Each CDR3 protein is one row after TCRdb ran MiXCR on the RT-PCR reads. The sample records 400,000 to 500,000 distinct CDR3 sequences, around 15% being singletons. The sample was blood, either unsorted or a sorted T cell fraction (not recorded which). These receptors were collected from a human donor who was either an allogeneic HSCT recipient or a stem cell or donor lymphocyte infusion donor (not recorded which). It is not recorded whose cells these are; they may come from a transplant donor. Both conserved end residues are part of each CDR3. Fields, in order: D gene, J gene, clone size, V gene, CDR3 DNA, CDR3 protein. D genes are given only for firm matches. For some rows the clone size is stated as once, few or many, or as a class when expanded; others skip it.

.,TRBJ1-2,many,TRBV4-1,TGCGCCAGCAGCCAATCATCGAGTACCAACTATGGCTACACCTTC,CASSQSSSTNYGYTF
TRBD2,TRBJ2-2,few,TRBV20-1,TGCAGTGCTATAGCGGGGTTTAAGTCCGGGGAGCTGTTTTTT,CSAIAGFKSGELFF
.,TRBJ1-3,.,TRBV28,TGTGCCAGCAGTTTGTGGACAGACTCTGGAAACACCATATATTTT,CASSLWTDSGNTIYF
.,TRBJ1-3,few,TRBV29-1,TGCAGCGTTGAAGAGGGTCTCGCTGGAAACACCATATATTTT,CSVEEGLAGNTIYF
.,TRBJ2-7,few,TRBV6-1,TGTGCCAGCAGGGGAAGGGGGACTCTCGAGCAGTACTTC,CASRGRGTLEQYF
.,TRBJ1-2,few,TRBV20-1,TGCAGTGCTAGAGACGGTCCGTCATACTATGGCTACACCTTC,CSARDGPSYYGYTF
TRBD2,TRBJ2-1,few,TRBV4-2,TGTGCCAGCAGTGTAGCGGGAGGGCCGGTGAATGAGCAGTTCTTC,CASSVAGGPVNEQFF
.,TRBJ2-1,many,TRBV3-1,TGTGCCAGCAGCCACGGGGGCAATGAGCAGTTCTTC,CASSHGGNEQFF
.,TRBJ1-2,few,TRBV29-1,TGCAGCGTGTACCTACAGGGAACCTATGGCTACACCTTC,CSVYLQGTYGYTF
TRBD1,TRBJ2-7,.,TRBV7-6,TGTGCCAGCAGCTTAGGGCCGGACAGGAGCTCCTACGAGCAGTACTTC,CASSLGPDRSSYEQYF
.,TRBJ1-3,few,TRBV4-3,TGCGCCAGCAGCCCATTTAGCTCTGGAAACACCATATATTTT,CASSPFSSGNTIYF
TRBD2,TRBJ2-3,many,TRBV4-1,TGCGCCAGCAGCCAGGGAGCGGGAGCAAGCACAGATACGCAGTATTTT,CASSQGAGASTDTQYF
TRBD1,TRBJ1-1,few,TRBV5-8,TGTGCCAGCAGACCTACAGGGGTCGGAGTGAGAGCTTTCTTT,CASRPTGVGVRAFF
.,TRBJ2-7,few,TRBV20-1,TGCAGTGCTAGAGGTGGTAGGGGCAGAACCTACGAGCAGTACTTC,CSARGGRGRTYEQYF
TRBD2,TRBJ2-1,few,TRBV20-1,TGCAGTGCTAGTAATTTCGGGTCGGGGGGGAGCCACAATGAGCAGTTCTTC,CSASNFGSGGSHNEQFF
.,TRBJ2-1,.,TRBV6-6,TGTGCCAGCAATTCAGGGACCAATGAGCAGTTCTTC,CASNSGTNEQFF
TRBD2,TRBJ2-2,many,TRBV5-1,TGCGCCAGCAGCTTGGTGCCTACGAGCGGGGGGGCGAACACCGGGGAGCTGTTTTTT,CASSLVPTSGGANTGELFF
TRBD1,TRBJ1-2,.,TRBV5-5,TGTGCCAGCAGCTTGACGGGAGGGACAGTCTTTAACTATGGCTACACCTTC,CASSLTGGTVFNYGYTF
.,TRBJ1-1,few,TRBV9,TGTGCCAGCAGCGTAGACAGACAGAACACTGAAGCTTTCTTT,CASSVDRQNTEAFF
.,TRBJ1-5,.,TRBV19,TGTGCCAGTACCGAATTCGACAGAGATGATCAGCCCCAGCATTTT,CASTEFDRDDQPQHF
TRBD1,TRBJ1-4,few,TRBV29-1,TGCAGCGTCACCACAGGGGCCACTAATGAAAAACTGTTTTTT,CSVTTGATNEKLFF
.,TRBJ2-7,.,TRBV6-2/TRBV6-3,TGTGCCAGCACCCGGGACTTCTGGGGCTACGAGCAGTACTTC,CASTRDFWGYEQYF
.,TRBJ1-2,.,TRBV5-8,TGTGCCAGCAGCGGGGGCCAGTCCTTAGACTATGGCTACACCTTC,CASSGGQSLDYGYTF